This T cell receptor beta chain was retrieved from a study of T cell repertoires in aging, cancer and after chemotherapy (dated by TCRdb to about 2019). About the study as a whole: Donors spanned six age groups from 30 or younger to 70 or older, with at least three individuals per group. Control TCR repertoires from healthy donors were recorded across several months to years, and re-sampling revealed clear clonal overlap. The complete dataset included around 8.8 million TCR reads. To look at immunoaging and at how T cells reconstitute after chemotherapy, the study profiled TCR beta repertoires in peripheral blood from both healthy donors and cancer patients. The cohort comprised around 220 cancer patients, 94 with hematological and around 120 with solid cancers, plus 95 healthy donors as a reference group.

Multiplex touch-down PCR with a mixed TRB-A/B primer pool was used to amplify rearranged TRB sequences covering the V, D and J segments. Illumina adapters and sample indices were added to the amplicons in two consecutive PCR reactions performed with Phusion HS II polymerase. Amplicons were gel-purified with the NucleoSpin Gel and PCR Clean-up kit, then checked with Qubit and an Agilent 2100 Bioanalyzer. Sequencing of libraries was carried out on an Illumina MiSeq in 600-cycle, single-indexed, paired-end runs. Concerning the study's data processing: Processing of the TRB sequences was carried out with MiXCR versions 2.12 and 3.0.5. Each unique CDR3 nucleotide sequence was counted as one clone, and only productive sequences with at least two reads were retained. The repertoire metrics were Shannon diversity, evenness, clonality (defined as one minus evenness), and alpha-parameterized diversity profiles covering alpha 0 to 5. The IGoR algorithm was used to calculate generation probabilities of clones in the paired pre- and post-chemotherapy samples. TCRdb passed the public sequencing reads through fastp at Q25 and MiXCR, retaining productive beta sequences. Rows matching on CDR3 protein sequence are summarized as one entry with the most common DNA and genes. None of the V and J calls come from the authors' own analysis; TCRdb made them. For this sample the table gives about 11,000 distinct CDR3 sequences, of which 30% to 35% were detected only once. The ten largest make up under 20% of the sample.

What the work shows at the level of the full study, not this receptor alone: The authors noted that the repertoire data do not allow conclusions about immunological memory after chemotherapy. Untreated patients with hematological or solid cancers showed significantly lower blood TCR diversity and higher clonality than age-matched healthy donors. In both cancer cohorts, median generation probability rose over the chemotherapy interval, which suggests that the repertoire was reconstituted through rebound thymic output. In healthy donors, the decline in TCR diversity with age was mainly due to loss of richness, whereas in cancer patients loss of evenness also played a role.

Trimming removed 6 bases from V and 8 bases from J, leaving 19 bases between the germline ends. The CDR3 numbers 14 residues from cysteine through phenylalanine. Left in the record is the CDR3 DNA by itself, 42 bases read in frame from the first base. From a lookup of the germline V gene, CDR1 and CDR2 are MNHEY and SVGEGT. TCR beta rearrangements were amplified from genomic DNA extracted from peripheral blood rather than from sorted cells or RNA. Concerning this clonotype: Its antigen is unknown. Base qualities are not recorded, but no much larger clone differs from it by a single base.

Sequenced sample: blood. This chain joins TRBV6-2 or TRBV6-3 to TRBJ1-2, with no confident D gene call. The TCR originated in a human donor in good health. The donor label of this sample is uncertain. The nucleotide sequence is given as TGTGCCAGCAGCTCCATCGACACGGCCCCGGGCTACACCTTC. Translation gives CASSSIDTAPGYTF.